The 18 T cell receptor beta chains below were found in one sample sequenced in a study of Graves' ophthalmopathy and Graves' hyperthyroidism. As the template, RNA transcripts were used to amplify TCR beta CDR3 regions. HTBI-primed first-round RT-PCR preceded second-round multiplex PCR. TCRdb itself ran the multiplex PCR reads through MiXCR, one entry per CDR3 protein. The sample consists of around 1.1 million distinct CDR3 sequences, about 40% of them appearing once. Source material: peripheral blood or thyroid tissue (not recorded which). The receptors were gathered from an adult man with Graves' hyperthyroidism.

Only a few counts were recorded for this clonotype. J is TRBJ2-2 and V is TRBV19; possibly TRBD1 or TRBD2 for D (5 bases each). V shed 8 bases and J shed 5 bases, with 12 bases lying between them. The CDR3 loop spans 13 amino acids. CDR1 and CDR2 from the germline V gene are LNHDA and SQIVND (reference sequence). The CDR3: CASLGPGTGELFF. The CDR3 DNA reads as TGTGCCAGTTTGGGACCTGGGACCGGGGAGCTGTTTTTT.

There are many counts of this clonotype. The J gene is TRBJ2-7, the V gene TRBV6-2 or TRBV6-3, with no clear D. Trimming cost V 4 bases and J 4 bases, with 11 bases left between them. Germline assignment: CDR1 MNHEY and CDR2 SVGEGT. The CDR3 sequence is 13 residues long. CDR3 residues: CASSSGRIYEQYF. The CDR3 coding sequence is TGTGCCAGCAGTTCCGGACGGATTTACGAGCAGTACTTC.

This chain links TRBV7-2 with TRBJ2-5, with D perhaps matching TRBD1 or TRBD2 (6 bases each). V was pared by 1 base and J by 9 bases, with 15 bases between. Per germline, CDR1 SGHTA and CDR2 FQGNSA. The CDR3 has 14 residues. CDR3 coding DNA: TGTGCCAGCAGCTTAGAAGGGGGGAGGCAGCCCCAGTACTTC. Translation gives CASSLEGGRQPQYF.

This clonotype was counted between two and nine times. V usage is TRBV2 and J usage is TRBJ2-5; 7 nucleotides match TRBD2. With V trimmed by 8 bases and J by 2 bases, 11 bases remained unmatched. Germline assignment: CDR1 SNHLY and CDR2 FYNNEI. This CDR3 region has 15 residues. CDR3 amino acids: CASSLMGGGQETQYF. The CDR3 DNA follows: TGTGCCAGCTCCCTCATGGGGGGGGGTCAAGAGACCCAGTACTTC. Filled out from reference TRBV2 and TRBJ2-5, the complete variable domain reads EPEVTQTPSHQVTQMGQEVILRCVPISNHLYFYWYRQILGQKVEFLVSFYNNEISEKSEIFDDQFSVERPDGSNFTLKIRSTKLEDSAMYFCASSLMGGGQETQYFGPGTRLLVL.

As to this clonotype: A much larger clone lies a single base off, so this may be a read error. The rearrangement joins TRBV12-3 or TRBV12-4 to TRBJ1-5; D unresolved. The CDR3 is 15 amino acids. The CDR3 protein is CAGSSAAISNQPQHF. As DNA, the CDR3 is TGTGCCGGCAGTTCGGCAGCGATCTCCAATCAGCCCCAGCATTTT.

The chain uses TRBV7-2 and TRBJ1-6; the D gene is possibly TRBD1 (6 bases). Germline values: CDR1 SGHTA, CDR2 FQGNSA. V was clipped by 3 bases and J by 11 bases, with 17 bases between them. The CDR3 runs 15 residues. The CDR3 loop reads CASSFPQGQLAPLHF. In nucleotides, the CDR3 is TGTGCCAGCAGCTTCCCACAGGGCCAGCTGGCACCCCTCCACTTT.

This clonotype was counted only a few times. The J gene is TRBJ2-7, the V gene TRBV29-1; a possible D gene is TRBD2 (6 bases). CDR3 length equals 9 residues. From germline, CDR1 is SQVTM and CDR2 ANQGSEA. CDR3 coding DNA: TGCAGGGGGGGAAACGAGCAGTACTTC. Amino acids: CRGGNEQYF.

This clonotype was detected ten times or more. The V gene is TRBV7-6, the J gene TRBJ1-6; tentatively, D is TRBD1 (6 bases). V was trimmed by 4 bases and J by 7 bases, leaving 17 bases between them. This CDR3 is built from 16 residues. Germline values: CDR1 SGHVS, CDR2 FNYEAQ. CDR3 nucleotides: TGTGCCAGCAGCTCCTCCATCGGGACACCGAATTCACCCCTCCACTTT. It specifies CASSSSIGTPNSPLHF.

This clonotype has more than one count but fewer than ten. This chain links TRBV11-2 with TRBJ2-7, with 9 nucleotides matching TRBD1. The CDR3 is made up of 16 amino acids. Germline trimming cut 2 bases from V and 4 bases from J; bases unmatched to any gene: 9. CDR1 and CDR2 (germline): SGHAT, FQNNGV. In DNA, the CDR3 is TGTGCCAGCAGCTTAACTTACAGGGGGCGCAAATACGAGCAGTACTTC. Translation gives CASSLTYRGRKYEQYF.

This clonotype has ten or more counts. This CDR3 is CASSLRTSGEGWAGELFF. As DNA, the CDR3 is TGTGCCAGCAGTCTTAGAACTAGCGGAGAGGGATGGGCCGGGGAGCTGTTTTTT. The rearrangement joins TRBV2 to TRBJ2-2, with 8 positions matching TRBD2. Germline CDR1 SNHLY, CDR2 FYNNEI. The J segment lost 6 bases and the V segment lost 5 bases, leaving 17 bases of the junction unmatched. CDR3 length equals 18 residues.

In its sample, this clonotype was seen once. The V call is TRBV9, the J call TRBJ2-6, with TRBD1 identical over 7 bases. V was pared by 7 bases and J by 1 base, with 11 bases of the junction left unmatched. This CDR3 has 17 residues. Germline V CDR1 and CDR2: SGDLS, YYNGEE. The CDR3 protein is CASSPRAGGSGANVLTF. DNA for the CDR3: TGTGCCAGCTCACCACGTGCAGGGGGTTCTGGGGCCAACGTCCTGACTTTC. The full variable domain, completed using reference TRBV9 and TRBJ2-6, is DSGVTQTPKHLITATGQRVTLRCSPRSGDLSVYWYQQSLDQGLQFLIQYYNGEERAKGNILERFSAQQFPDLHSELNLSSLELGDSALYFCASSPRAGGSGANVLTFGAGSRLTVL.

This clonotype was recorded many times. The chain is built from TRBV12-3 or TRBV12-4 and TRBJ2-7, with D uncertain. The CDR3 runs to 13 residues. The ends were cut back, 2 bases at V and 1 base at J, with 6 bases in the middle. The CDR3: CASSLWDSYEQYF. CDR3 in DNA: TGTGCCAGCAGTTTATGGGATTCCTACGAGCAGTACTTC.

J is TRBJ1-2 and V is TRBV15; D is unresolved. The CDR3 contains 13 residues. V lost 5 bases and J lost 6, with 13 bases in between. Germline V CDR1 and CDR2: LNHNV, YYDKDF (reference sequence). In nucleotides, the CDR3 is TGTGCCACCAGCCTCGGAGGGTATGATGGCTACACCTTC. Amino acid sequence: CATSLGGYDGYTF.

This clonotype came up many times. The chain links TRBV9 to TRBJ2-5, with a weak D call TRBD2 (8 bases). The germline gives CDR1 SGDLS, CDR2 YYNGEE. CDR3 length equals 16 residues. V shed 6 bases and J shed 1 base, with 19 bases lying between them. CDR3 loop: CASTKREGAVQETQYF. The CDR3 DNA is TGTGCCAGCACCAAACGGGAGGGGGCGGTCCAAGAGACCCAGTACTTC. Complete variable domain (other parts from reference TRBV9 and TRBJ2-5): DSGVTQTPKHLITATGQRVTLRCSPRSGDLSVYWYQQSLDQGLQFLIQYYNGEERAKGNILERFSAQQFPDLHSELNLSSLELGDSALYFCASTKREGAVQETQYFGPGTRLLVL.

This clonotype appeared many times. This chain uses TRBV2 with TRBJ2-7; 11 positions match TRBD1. J was trimmed by 3 bases and V by 5 bases; bases with no gene match: 3. The germline V gene has CDR1 SNHLY and CDR2 FYNNEI. The CDR3 length is 14 residues. The CDR3 protein is CASSRTGGVYEQYF. As DNA, the CDR3 is TGTGCCAGCAGTCGGACAGGGGGCGTCTACGAGCAGTACTTC. Filled out from reference TRBV2 and TRBJ2-7, the complete variable domain reads EPEVTQTPSHQVTQMGQEVILRCVPISNHLYFYWYRQILGQKVEFLVSFYNNEISEKSEIFDDQFSVERPDGSNFTLKIRSTKLEDSAMYFCASSRTGGVYEQYFGPGTRLTVT.

For the CDR3, the DNA is TGTGCCAGCTCACCACGTGGTCCCAGTCAACAGCCCCAGCATTTT. Amino acid sequence: CASSPRGPSQQPQHF. The chain carries TRBV18 and TRBJ1-5; D is uncertain. The CDR3 loop spans 15 amino acids. CDR1 is KGHSH and CDR2 is LQKENI in the germline V gene. V was shortened by 1 base and J by 7 bases, with 14 bases between the two germline ends.

The chain couples TRBV7-9 to TRBJ2-7; unclear D gene. Between the trimmed V and J ends, which lost 2 bases and 6 bases, there was a span of 23 bases. The germline gives CDR1 SEHNR, CDR2 FQNEAQ (reference sequence). The CDR3 contains 17 residues. The CDR3 sequence: CASSLPRPAGAKGEQYF. As DNA, the CDR3 is TGTGCCAGCAGCTTACCCCGCCCCGCCGGCGCGAAGGGCGAGCAGTACTTC. Looking up the rest from reference TRBV7-9 and TRBJ2-7 gives the full variable domain: DTGVSQNPRHKITKRGQNVTFRCDPISEHNRLYWYRQTLGQGPEFLTYFQNEAQLEKSRLLSDRFSAERPKGSFSTLEIQRTEQGDSAMYLCASSLPRPAGAKGEQYFGPGTRLTVT.

This chain links TRBV10-3 with TRBJ1-6, with 9 bases fitting TRBD1. The CDR3 runs 15 residues. Germline loops: CDR1 ENHRY, CDR2 SYGVKD. The CDR3 is CASHPGTGLDSPLHF. The CDR3 bases are TGTGCTAGCCACCCCGGGACAGGGTTGGATTCACCCCTCCACTTT.